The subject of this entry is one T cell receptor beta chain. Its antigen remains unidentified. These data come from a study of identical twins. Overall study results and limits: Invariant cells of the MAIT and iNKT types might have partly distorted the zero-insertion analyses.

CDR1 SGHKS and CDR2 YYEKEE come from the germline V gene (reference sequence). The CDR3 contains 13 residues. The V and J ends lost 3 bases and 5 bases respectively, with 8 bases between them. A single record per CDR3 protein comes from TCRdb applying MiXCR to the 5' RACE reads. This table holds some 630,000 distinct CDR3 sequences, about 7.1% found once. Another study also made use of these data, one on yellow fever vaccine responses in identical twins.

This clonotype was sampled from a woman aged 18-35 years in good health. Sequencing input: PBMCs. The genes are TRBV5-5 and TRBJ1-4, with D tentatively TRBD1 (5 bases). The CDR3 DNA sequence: TGTGCCAGCAGCTATACAGGAAATGAAAAACTGTTTTTT. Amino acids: CASSYTGNEKLFF. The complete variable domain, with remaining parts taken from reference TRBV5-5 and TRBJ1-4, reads DAGVTQSPTHLIKTRGQQVTLRCSPISGHKSVSWYQQVLGQGPQFIFQYYEKEERGRGNFPDRFSARQFPNYSSELNVNALLLGDSALYLCASSYTGNEKLFFGSGTQLSVL.